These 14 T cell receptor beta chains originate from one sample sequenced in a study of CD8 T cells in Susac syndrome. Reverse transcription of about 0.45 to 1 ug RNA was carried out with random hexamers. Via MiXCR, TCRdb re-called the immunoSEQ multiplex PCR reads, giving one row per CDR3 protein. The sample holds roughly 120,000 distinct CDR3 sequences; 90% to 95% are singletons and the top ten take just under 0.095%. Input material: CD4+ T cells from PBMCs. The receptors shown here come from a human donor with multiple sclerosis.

The CDR3 nucleotides are TGTGCCAGCAGCTTCCCCGGGGGAGTCTCTGGAAACACCATATATTTT. It is translated as CASSFPGGVSGNTIYF. The chain is built from TRBV3-1 and TRBJ1-3; D perhaps matches TRBD1 (5 bases). The CDR3 has 16 amino acids. V lost 5 bases, J lost 0 bases, and 14 bases lay in between. CDR1 is LGHDT and CDR2 is YNNKEL in the germline V gene (reference sequence). The variable domain in full, with the rest retrieved from reference TRBV3-1 and TRBJ1-3, is DTAVSQTPKYLVTQMGNDKSIKCEQNLGHDTMYWYKQDSKKFLKIMFSYNNKELIINETVPNRFSPKSPDKAHLNLHINSLELGDSAVYFCASSFPGGVSGNTIYFGEGSWLTVV.

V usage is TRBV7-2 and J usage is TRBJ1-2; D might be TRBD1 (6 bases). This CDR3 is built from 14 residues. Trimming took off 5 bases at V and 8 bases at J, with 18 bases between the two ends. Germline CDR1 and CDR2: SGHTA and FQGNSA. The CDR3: CASSRRRQAEGYTF. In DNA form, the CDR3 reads TGTGCCAGCAGCCGGAGGCGACAGGCGGAAGGCTACACCTTC.

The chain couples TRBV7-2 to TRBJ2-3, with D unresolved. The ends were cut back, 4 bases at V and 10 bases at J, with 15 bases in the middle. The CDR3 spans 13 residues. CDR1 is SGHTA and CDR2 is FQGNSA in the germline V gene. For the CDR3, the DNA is TGTGCCAGCAGCTCAAAGGCCGTCGCCGCGCAGTATTTT. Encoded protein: CASSSKAVAAQYF.

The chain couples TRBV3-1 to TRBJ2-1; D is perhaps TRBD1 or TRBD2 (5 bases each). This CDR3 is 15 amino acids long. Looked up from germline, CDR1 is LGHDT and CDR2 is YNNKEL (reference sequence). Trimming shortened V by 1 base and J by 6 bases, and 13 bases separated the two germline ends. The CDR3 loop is CASSQAVVGGNEQFF. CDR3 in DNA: TGTGCCAGCAGCCAAGCCGTGGTTGGGGGCAATGAGCAGTTCTTC.

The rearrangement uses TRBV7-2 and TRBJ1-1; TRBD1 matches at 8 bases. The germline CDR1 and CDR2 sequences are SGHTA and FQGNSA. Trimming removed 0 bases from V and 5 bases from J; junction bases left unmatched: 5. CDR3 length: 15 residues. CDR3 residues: CASSLAAGGLTEAFF. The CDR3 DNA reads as TGTGCCAGCAGCTTAGCGGCAGGGGGCTTGACTGAAGCTTTCTTT.

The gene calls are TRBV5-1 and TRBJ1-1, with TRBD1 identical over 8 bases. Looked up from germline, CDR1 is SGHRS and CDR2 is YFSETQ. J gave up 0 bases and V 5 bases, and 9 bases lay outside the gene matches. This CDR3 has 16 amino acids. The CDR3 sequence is CASRPGTGGMNTEAFF. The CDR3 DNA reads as TGCGCCAGCAGACCGGGGACAGGTGGGATGAACACTGAAGCTTTCTTT.

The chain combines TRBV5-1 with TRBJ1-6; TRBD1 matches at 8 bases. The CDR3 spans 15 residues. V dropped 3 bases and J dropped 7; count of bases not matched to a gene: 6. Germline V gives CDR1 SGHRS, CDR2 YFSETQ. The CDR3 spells CASSWGTGGNSPLHF. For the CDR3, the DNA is TGCGCCAGCAGCTGGGGGACAGGCGGCAATTCACCCCTCCACTTT.

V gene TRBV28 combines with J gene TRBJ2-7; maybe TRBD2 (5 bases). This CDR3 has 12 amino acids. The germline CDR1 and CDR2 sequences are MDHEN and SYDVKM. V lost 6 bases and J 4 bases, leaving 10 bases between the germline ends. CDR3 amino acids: CASSLALYEQYF. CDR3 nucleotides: TGTGCCAGCAGCCTAGCCCTTTACGAGCAGTACTTC.

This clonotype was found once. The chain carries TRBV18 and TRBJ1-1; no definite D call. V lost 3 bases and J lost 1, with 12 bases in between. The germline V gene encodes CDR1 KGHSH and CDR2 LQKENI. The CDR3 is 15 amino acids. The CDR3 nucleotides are TGTGCCAGCTCACCTCTACCCGTCCCGAACACTGAAGCTTTCTTT. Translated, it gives CASSPLPVPNTEAFF.

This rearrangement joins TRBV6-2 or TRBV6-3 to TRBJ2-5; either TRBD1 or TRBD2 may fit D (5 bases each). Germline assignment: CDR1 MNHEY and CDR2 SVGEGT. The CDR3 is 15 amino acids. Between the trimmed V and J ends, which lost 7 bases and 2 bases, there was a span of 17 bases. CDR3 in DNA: TGTGCCAGCACCTCGTCGGGGCGCGGGCAAGAGACCCAGTACTTC. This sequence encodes CASTSSGRGQETQYF.

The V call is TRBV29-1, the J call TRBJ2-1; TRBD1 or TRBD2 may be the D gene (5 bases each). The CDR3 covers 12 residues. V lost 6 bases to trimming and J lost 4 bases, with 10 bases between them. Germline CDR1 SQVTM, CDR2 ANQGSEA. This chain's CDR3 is CSVLGTYNEQFF. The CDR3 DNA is TGCAGCGTCCTAGGGACGTACAATGAGCAGTTCTTC.

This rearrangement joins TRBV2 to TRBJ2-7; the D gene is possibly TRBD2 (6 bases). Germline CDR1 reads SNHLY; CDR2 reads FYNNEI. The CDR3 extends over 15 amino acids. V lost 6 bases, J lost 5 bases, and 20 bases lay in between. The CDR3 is CASRATVGGFNEQYF. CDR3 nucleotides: TGTGCCAGCAGGGCCACAGTCGGGGGATTCAACGAGCAGTACTTC.

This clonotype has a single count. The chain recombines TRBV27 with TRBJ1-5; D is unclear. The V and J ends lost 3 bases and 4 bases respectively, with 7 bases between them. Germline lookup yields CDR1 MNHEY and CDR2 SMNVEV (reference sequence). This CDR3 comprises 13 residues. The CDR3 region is CASSFKQNQPQHF. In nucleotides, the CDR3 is TGTGCCAGCAGTTTCAAGCAGAATCAGCCCCAGCATTTT.

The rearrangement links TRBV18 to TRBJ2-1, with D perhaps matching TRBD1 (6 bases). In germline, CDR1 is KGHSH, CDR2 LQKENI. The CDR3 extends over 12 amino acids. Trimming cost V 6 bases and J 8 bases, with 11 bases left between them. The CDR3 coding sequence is TGTGCCAGCTCTCAAGGGGGTTATGAGCAGTTCTTC. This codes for CASSQGGYEQFF.